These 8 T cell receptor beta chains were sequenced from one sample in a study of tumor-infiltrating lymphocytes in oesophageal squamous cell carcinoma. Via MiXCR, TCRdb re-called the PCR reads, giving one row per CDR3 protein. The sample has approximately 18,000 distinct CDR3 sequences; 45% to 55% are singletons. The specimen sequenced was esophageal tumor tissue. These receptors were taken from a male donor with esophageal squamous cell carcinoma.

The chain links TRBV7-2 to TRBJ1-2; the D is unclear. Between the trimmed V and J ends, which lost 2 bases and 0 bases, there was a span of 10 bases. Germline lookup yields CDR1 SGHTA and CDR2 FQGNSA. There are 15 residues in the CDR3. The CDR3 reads CASSLLSVPNYGYTF. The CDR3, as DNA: TGTGCCAGCAGCTTATTGTCAGTTCCTAACTATGGCTACACCTTC.

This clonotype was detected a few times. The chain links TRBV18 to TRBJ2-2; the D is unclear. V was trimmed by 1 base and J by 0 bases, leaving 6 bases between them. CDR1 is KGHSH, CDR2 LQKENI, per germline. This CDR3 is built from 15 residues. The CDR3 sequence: CASSPQSTNTGELFF. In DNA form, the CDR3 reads TGTGCCAGCTCACCACAGTCTACGAACACCGGGGAGCTGTTTTTT. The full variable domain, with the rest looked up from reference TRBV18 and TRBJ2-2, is NAGVMQNPRHLVRRRGQEARLRCSPMKGHSHVYWYRQLPEEGLKFMVYLQKENIIDESGMPKERFSAEFPKEGPSILRIQQVVRGDSAAYFCASSPQSTNTGELFFGEGSRLTVL.

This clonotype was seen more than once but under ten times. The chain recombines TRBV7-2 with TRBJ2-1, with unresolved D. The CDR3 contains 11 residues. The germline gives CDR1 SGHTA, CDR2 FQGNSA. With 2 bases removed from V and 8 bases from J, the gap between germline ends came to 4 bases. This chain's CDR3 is CASSLRHEQFF. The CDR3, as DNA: TGTGCCAGCAGCTTACGGCATGAGCAGTTCTTC.

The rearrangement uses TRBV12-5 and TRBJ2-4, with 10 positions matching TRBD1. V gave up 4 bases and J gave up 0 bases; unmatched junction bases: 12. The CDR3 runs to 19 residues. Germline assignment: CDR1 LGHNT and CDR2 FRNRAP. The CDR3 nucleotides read TGTGCTAGTGGTTCGGACAGGGGGAACATGATACTAGCCAAAAACATTCAGTACTTC. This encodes CASGSDRGNMILAKNIQYF.

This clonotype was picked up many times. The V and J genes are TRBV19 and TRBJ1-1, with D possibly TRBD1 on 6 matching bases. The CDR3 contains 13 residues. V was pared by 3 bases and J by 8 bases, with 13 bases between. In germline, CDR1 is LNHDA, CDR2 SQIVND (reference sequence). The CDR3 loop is CASSISGGREAFF. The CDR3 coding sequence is TGTGCCAGTAGTATCTCGGGGGGCAGGGAAGCTTTCTTT.

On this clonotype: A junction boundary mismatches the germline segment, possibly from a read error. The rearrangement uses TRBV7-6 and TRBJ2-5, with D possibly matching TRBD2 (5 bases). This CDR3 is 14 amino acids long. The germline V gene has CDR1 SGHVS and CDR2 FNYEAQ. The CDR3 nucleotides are TGTGCTAGCAGCTCTACGGGGTATCAAGAGACCCAGTACTTC. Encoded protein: CASSSTGYQETQYF.

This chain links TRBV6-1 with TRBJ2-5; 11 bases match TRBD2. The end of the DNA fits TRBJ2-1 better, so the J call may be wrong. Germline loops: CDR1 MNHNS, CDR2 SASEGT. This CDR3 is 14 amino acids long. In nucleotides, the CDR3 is TGTGCCAGCAGCGGGACTAGCGGCTACAATGAGCAGTTCTTC. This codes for CASSGTSGYNEQFF.

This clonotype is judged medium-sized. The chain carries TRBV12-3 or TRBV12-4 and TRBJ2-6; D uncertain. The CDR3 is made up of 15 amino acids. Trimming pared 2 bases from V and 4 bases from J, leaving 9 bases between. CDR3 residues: CASSLRGQGANVLTF. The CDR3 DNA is TGTGCCAGCAGTTTAAGAGGCCAGGGGGCCAACGTCCTGACTTTC.